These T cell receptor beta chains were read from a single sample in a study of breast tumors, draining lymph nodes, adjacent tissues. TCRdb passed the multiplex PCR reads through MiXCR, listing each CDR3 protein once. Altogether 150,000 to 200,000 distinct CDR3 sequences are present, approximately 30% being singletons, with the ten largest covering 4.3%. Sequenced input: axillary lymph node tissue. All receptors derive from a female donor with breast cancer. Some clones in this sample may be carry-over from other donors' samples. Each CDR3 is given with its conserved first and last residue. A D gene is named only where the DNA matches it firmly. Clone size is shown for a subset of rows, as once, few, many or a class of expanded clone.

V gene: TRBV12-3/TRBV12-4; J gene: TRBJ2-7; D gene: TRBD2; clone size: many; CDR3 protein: CASSRDYYEQYF; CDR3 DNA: TGTGCCAGCAGTCGGGACTACTACGAGCAGTACTTC
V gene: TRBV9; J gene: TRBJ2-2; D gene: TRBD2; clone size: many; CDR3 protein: CASSTGTSGRYTGELFF; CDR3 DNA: TGTGCCAGCAGCACCGGGACTAGCGGGAGGTATACCGGGGAGCTGTTTTTT
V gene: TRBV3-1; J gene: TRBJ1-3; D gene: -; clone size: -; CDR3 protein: CASSQDDRNTIYF; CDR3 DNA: TGTGCCAGCAGCCAAGATGATAGAAACACCATATATTTT
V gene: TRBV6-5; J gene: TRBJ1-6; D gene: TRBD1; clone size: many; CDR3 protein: CASTSGQGGKSPLHF; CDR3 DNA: TGTGCCAGCACCTCGGGACAGGGTGGGAAATCACCCCTCCACTTT
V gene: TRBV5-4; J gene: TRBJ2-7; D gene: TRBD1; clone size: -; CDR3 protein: CASSLQQGEPYEQYF; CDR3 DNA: TGTGCCAGCAGCTTGCAACAGGGGGAGCCCTACGAGCAGTACTTC
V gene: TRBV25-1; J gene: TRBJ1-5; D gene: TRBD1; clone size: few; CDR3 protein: CASSASRGRSQPQHF; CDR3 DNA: TGTGCCAGCAGTGCTAGTAGGGGGCGCAGTCAGCCCCAGCATTTT
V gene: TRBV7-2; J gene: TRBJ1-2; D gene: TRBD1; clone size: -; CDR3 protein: CASSFTGTGVPLNYGYTF; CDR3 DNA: TGTGCCAGCAGCTTCACCGGGACAGGGGTCCCCTTGAACTATGGCTACACCTTC
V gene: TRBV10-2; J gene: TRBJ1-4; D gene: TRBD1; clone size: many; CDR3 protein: CASSLDRDYEKLFF; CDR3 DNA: TGCGCCAGCAGTCTGGACAGGGATTATGAAAAACTGTTTTTT
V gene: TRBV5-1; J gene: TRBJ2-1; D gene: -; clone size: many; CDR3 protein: CASSFLALNNEQFF; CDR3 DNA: TGCGCCAGCAGCTTTCTAGCTTTAAACAATGAGCAGTTCTTC
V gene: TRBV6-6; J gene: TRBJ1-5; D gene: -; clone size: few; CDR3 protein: CASSHSERVQPQHF; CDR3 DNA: TGTGCCAGCAGTCACTCTGAGCGGGTCCAGCCCCAGCATTTT
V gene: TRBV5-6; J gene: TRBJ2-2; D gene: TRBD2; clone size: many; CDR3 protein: CASSFGLAGDGELFF; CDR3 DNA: TGTGCCAGCAGCTTCGGACTAGCGGGGGACGGGGAGCTGTTTTTT
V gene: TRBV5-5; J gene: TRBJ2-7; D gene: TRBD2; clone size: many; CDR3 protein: CASSPGLAATYEQYF; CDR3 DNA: TGTGCCAGCAGTCCCGGACTAGCGGCTACCTACGAGCAGTACTTC
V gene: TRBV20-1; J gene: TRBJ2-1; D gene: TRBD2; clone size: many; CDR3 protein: CSATLSGGLNEQFF; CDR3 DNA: TGCAGTGCTACCCTTAGCGGGGGGTTGAATGAGCAGTTCTTC
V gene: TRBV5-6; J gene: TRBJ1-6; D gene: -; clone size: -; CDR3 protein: CASSGLGCF; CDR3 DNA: TGTGCCAGCAGCGGACTTGGCTGCTTT
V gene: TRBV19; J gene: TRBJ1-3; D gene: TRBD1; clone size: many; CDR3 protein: CASTGTGFGNTIYF; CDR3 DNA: TGTGCCAGTACCGGGACAGGATTCGGAAACACCATATATTTT
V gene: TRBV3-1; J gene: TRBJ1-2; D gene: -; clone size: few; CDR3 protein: CASSQSRAGSGYTF; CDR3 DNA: TGTGCCAGCAGCCAGAGCAGGGCGGGTAGTGGCTACACCTTC
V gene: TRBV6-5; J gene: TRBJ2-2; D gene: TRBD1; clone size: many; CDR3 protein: CASSWSGTGGTGELFF; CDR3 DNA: TGTGCCAGCAGTTGGTCCGGGACAGGGGGCACCGGGGAGCTGTTTTTT
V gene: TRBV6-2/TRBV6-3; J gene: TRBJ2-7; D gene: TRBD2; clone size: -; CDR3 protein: CASSESGVIVYEQYF; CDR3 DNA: TGTGCCAGCAGCGAAAGCGGGGTTATCGTATACGAGCAGTACTTC
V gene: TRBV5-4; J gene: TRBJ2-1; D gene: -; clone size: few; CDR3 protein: CASSLVAFNNEQFF; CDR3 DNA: TGTGCCAGCAGCTTGGTAGCGTTTAACAATGAGCAGTTCTTC
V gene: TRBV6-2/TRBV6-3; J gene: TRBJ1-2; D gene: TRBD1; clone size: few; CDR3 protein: CASSYGDRHGYTF; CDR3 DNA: TGTGCCAGCAGTTACGGGGACAGGCATGGCTACACCTTC
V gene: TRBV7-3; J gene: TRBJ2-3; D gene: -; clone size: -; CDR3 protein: CASSFLTSTDTQYF; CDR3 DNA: TGTGCCAGCAGCTTTCTAACTAGCACAGATACGCAGTATTTT
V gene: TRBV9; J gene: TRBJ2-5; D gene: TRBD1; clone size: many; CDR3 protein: CASSPLPGTGQETQYF; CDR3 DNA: TGTGCCAGCAGCCCCCTCCCCGGGACAGGGCAAGAGACCCAGTACTTC
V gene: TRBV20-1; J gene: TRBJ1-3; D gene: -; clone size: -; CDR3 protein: CSAGSGSGNTIYF; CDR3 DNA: TGCAGTGCTGGAAGCGGGAGTGGAAACACCATATATTTT
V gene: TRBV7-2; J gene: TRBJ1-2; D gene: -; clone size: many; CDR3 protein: CASSLGEGLGYGYTF; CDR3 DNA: TGTGCCAGCAGCTTAGGGGAGGGGTTAGGCTATGGCTACACCTTC
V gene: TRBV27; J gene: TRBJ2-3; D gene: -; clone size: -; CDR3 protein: CASSLLKHSDRITDTQYF; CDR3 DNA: TGTGCCAGCAGTTTACTGAAACACAGCGATAGGATCACAGATACGCAGTATTTT
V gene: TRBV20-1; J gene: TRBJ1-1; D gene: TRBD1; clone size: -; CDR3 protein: CSASGDRGHVTEAFF; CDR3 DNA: TGCAGTGCTAGTGGGGACAGGGGGCATGTCACTGAAGCTTTCTTT
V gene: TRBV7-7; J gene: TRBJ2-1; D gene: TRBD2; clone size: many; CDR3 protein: CASSSTSGSDEQFF; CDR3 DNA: TGTGCTAGCAGCTCCACTAGCGGGAGCGATGAGCAGTTCTTC
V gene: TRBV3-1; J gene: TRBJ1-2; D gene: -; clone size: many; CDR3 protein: CASSQQGKLYTF; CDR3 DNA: TGTGCCAGCAGCCAACAGGGGAAACTCTACACCTTC
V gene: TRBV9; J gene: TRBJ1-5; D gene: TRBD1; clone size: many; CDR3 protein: CASSVAGTAIHNSNQPQHF; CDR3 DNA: TGTGCCAGCAGCGTAGCGGGGACAGCAATTCACAATAGCAATCAGCCCCAGCATTTT
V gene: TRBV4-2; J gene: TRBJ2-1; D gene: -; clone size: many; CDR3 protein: CASSQGTARGEQFF; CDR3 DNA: TGTGCCAGCAGCCAAGGCACCGCTAGGGGTGAGCAGTTCTTC
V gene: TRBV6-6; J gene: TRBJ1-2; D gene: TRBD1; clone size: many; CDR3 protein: CASSRGQGRKIDGYTF; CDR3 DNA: TGTGCCAGCAGTCGGGGACAGGGACGAAAAATTGATGGCTACACCTTC
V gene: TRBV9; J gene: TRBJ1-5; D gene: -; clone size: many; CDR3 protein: CASSRYFGPQPQHF; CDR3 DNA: TGTGCCAGCAGCCGATATTTCGGGCCGCAGCCCCAGCATTTT
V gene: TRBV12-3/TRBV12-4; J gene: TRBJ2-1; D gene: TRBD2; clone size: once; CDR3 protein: CASRIAGVINVQFF; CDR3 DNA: TGTGCCAGCAGGATAGCGGGAGTAATCAATGTGCAGTTCTTC
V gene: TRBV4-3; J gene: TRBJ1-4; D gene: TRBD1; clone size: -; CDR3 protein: CASSQAAGGIPTNEKLFF; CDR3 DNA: TGCGCCAGCAGCCAAGCGGCAGGGGGGATCCCAACTAATGAAAAACTGTTTTTT
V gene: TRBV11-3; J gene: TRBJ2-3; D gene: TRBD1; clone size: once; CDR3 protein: CASTIGGSSTDTQYF; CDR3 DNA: TGTGCCAGCACCATAGGGGGCTCTAGCACAGATACGCAGTATTTT
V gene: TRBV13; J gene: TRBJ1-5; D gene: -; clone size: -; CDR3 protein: CASSSSLSRGQPQHF; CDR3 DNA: TGTGCCAGCAGCTCCTCTCTTTCCAGAGGTCAGCCCCAGCATTTT
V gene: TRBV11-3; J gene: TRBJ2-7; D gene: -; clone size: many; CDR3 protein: CASSLAQEFYEQYF; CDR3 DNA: TGTGCCAGCAGCTTAGCCCAGGAATTCTACGAGCAGTACTTC
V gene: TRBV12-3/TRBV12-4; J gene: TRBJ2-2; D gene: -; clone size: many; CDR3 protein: CASSRSVHLARRELFF; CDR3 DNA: TGTGCCAGCAGTCGTTCAGTGCATTTAGCGCGGCGGGAGCTGTTTTTT
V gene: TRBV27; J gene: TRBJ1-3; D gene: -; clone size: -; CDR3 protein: CASSPTRGSGNTIYF; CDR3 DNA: TGTGCCAGCAGTCCCACCCGGGGCTCTGGAAACACCATATATTTT
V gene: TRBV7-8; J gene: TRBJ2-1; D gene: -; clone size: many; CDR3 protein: CASTWEYEQFF; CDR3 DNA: TGTGCCAGCACCTGGGAGTATGAGCAGTTCTTC
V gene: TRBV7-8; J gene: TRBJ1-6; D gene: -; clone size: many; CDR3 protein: CASSFDIHNSPLHF; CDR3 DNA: TGTGCCAGCAGCTTTGATATTCATAATTCACCCCTCCACTTT
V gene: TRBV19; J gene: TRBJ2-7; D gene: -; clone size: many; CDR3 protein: CASSIEALSSYEQYF; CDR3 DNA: TGTGCCAGTAGTATAGAAGCGCTGAGCTCCTACGAGCAGTACTTC
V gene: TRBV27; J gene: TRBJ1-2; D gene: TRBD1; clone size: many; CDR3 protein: CASRVEGASYGYTF; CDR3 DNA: TGTGCCAGCAGAGTGGAGGGGGCCTCTTATGGCTACACCTTC
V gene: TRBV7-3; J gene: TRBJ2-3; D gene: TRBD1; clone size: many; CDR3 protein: CASSLMAGGADTQYF; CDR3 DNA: TGTGCCAGCAGCTTAATGGCAGGGGGCGCGGATACGCAGTATTTT
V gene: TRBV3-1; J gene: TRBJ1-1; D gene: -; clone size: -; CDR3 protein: CASSLDLMNTEAFF; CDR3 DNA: TGTGCCAGCAGCCTGGACCTCATGAACACTGAAGCTTTCTTC
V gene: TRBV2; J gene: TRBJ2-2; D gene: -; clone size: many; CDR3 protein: CARPLGTGELFF; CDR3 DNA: TGTGCCAGGCCTCTAGGTACCGGGGAGCTGTTTTTT
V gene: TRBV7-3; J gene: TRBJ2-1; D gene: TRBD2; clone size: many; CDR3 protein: CASSSGLGGGADEQFF; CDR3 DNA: TGTGCCAGCAGCTCGGGGCTGGGCGGGGGGGCGGATGAGCAGTTCTTC
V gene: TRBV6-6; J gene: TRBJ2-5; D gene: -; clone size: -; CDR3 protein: CASSVQGQPQYF; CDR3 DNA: TGTGCCAGCAGTGTACAGGGCCAGCCCCAGTACTTC
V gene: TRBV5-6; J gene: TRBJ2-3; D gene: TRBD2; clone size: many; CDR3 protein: CASSFLGLAGSTDTQYF; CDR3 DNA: TGTGCCAGCAGCTTCCTGGGGCTAGCGGGAAGCACAGATACGCAGTATTTT
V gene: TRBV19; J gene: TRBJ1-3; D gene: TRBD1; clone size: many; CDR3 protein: CASSIVPGQGNTIYF; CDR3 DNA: TGTGCCAGTAGTATAGTTCCGGGACAGGGAAACACCATATATTTT
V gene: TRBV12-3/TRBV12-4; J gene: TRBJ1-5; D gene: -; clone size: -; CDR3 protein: CASSFPGGGATNQPQHF; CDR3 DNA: TGTGCCAGCAGTTTCCCGGGGGGAGGGGCCACGAATCAGCCCCAGCATTTT